These T cell receptor beta chains were read from a single sample in a study of blood T cells in healthy people across ages. From the 5' RACE reads, TCRdb called clonotypes with MiXCR, one entry per CDR3 protein. The repertoire holds about 800,000 distinct CDR3 sequences, with roughly 60% as singletons. Sequencing used blood. The receptors originated from a man aged 25 to 40 in good health. CDR3s include the opening cysteine and the closing phenylalanine or tryptophan. The D gene is left open where the match is weak. Size tells how often a clone was seen (once, few, many) or the class of an expanded clone, and some rows leave it out.

TRBV7-8	TRBJ2-5	TRBD2	.	CASSRTSRAQETQYF	TGTGCCAGCAGTCGGACTAGCAGGGCCCAAGAGACCCAGTACTTC
TRBV5-6	TRBJ2-7	TRBD2	.	CASSWGLVREQYF	TGTGCCAGCAGCTGGGGACTAGTTCGTGAGCAGTACTTC
TRBV29-1	TRBJ2-2	.	once	CSVVIGAQNTGELFF	TGCAGCGTTGTTATTGGGGCCCAGAACACCGGGGAGCTGTTTTTT
TRBV10-3	TRBJ2-3	.	.	CAISERGARGTDTQYF	TGTGCCATCAGTGAGCGGGGGGCGCGTGGCACAGATACGCAGTATTTT
TRBV20-1	TRBJ2-3	TRBD1	few	CSARDFATGEYRDTQYF	TGCAGTGCTAGAGACTTCGCGACAGGGGAATATAGAGATACGCAGTATTTT
TRBV7-2	TRBJ2-6	.	.	CASSLGHRESGANVLTF	TGTGCCAGCAGCTTAGGACACAGGGAGTCTGGGGCCAACGTCCTGACTTTC
TRBV2	TRBJ2-7	.	.	CASSEIRRTEQYF	TGTGCCAGCAGTGAAATTAGGAGGACGGAGCAGTACTTC
TRBV7-3	TRBJ1-2	TRBD1	.	CAGSSKDRGPNYGYTF	TGTGCCGGCAGCTCGAAGGACAGGGGGCCTAACTATGGCTACACCTTC
TRBV12-3/TRBV12-4	TRBJ2-7	.	few	CASGYWATEQYF	TGTGCCAGCGGCTACTGGGCTACCGAGCAGTACTTC
TRBV12-3/TRBV12-4	TRBJ1-2	.	few	CASSFEGSGYTF	TGTGCCAGCAGTTTCGAGGGGTCCGGCTACACCTTC
TRBV7-2	TRBJ2-6	.	.	CASSWLISGANVLTF	TGTGCCAGCAGCTGGCTCATTTCCGGGGCCAACGTCCTGACTTTC
TRBV4-2	TRBJ2-1	.	many	CASSLTYVKRSNEQFF	TGTGCCAGCAGCCTAACCTATGTAAAGCGGTCCAATGAGCAGTTCTTC
TRBV7-9	TRBJ1-6	.	.	CASSAGRENNSPLHF	TGTGCCAGCAGCGCGGGACGTGAGAATAATTCACCCCTCCACTTT
TRBV2	TRBJ2-7	.	.	CASSEWGGTLSEQYF	TGTGCCAGCAGTGAATGGGGCGGGACACTGAGCGAGCAGTACTTC
TRBV4-3	TRBJ2-4	TRBD2	few	CASSQDSGLAGVGNIQYF	TGCGCCAGCAGCCAAGATTCAGGACTAGCGGGAGTCGGGAACATTCAGTACTTC
TRBV7-2	TRBJ2-5	TRBD2	.	CASSAQRTSGGKETQYF	TGTGCCAGCAGCGCACAGAGGACTAGCGGGGGAAAAGAGACCCAGTACTTC
TRBV7-2	TRBJ1-2	.	.	CASSSFGSGAGLYGYTF	TGTGCCAGCAGCTCCTTTGGGTCCGGGGCCGGATTGTATGGCTACACCTTC
TRBV9	TRBJ2-1	.	.	CASSSWTVSYNEQFF	TGTGCCAGCAGCTCCTGGACAGTCTCCTACAATGAGCAGTTCTTC
TRBV7-2	TRBJ2-1	.	.	CASRGTDHNEQFF	TGTGCCAGCAGGGGGACGGATCACAATGAGCAGTTCTTC
TRBV10-3	TRBJ2-1	TRBD2	.	CAIRSGSEGGKNEQFF	TGTGCCATCCGGTCTGGTAGCGAGGGAGGGAAGAATGAGCAGTTCTTC
TRBV12-3/TRBV12-4	TRBJ1-5	.	.	CASSLVGWGRPNQPQHF	TGTGCCAGCAGTTTAGTAGGCTGGGGGCGACCCAATCAGCCCCAGCATTTT
TRBV12-3/TRBV12-4	TRBJ2-6	.	.	CASSLMQGSGANVLTF	TGTGCCAGCAGTTTAATGCAGGGTTCAGGGGCCAACGTCCTGACTTTC
TRBV7-2	TRBJ2-5	.	.	CASSLIRYTGETQYF	TGTGCCAGCAGCTTAATTCGTTACACAGGGGAGACCCAGTACTTC
TRBV5-1	TRBJ2-7	.	.	CASKARDYEQYF	TGCGCCAGCAAGGCGCGGGACTACGAGCAGTACTTC
TRBV29-1	TRBJ2-5	.	.	CSVELGRGEVGSETQYF	TGCAGCGTTGAATTGGGGAGGGGGGAGGTCGGGTCAGAGACCCAGTACTTC
TRBV28	TRBJ2-7	.	.	CASKAFLGNEQYF	TGTGCCAGCAAAGCGTTTTTGGGGAACGAGCAGTACTTC
TRBV10-3	TRBJ2-3	.	few	CAISQKQGELSTQYF	TGTGCCATCAGTCAAAAACAGGGAGAGTTAAGTACGCAGTATTTT
TRBV5-5	TRBJ1-5	.	.	CASSSGSGNQPQHF	TGTGCCAGCAGCTCTGGATCGGGCAATCAGCCCCAGCATTTT
TRBV28	TRBJ2-6	.	.	CASTQGGGANVLTF	TGTGCCAGTACACAGGGAGGTGGGGCCAACGTCCTGACTTTC
TRBV7-9	TRBJ1-2	TRBD1	few	CASNPGGEDGYTF	TGTGCCAGCAACCCAGGGGGGGAAGATGGCTACACCTTC
TRBV20-1	TRBJ1-1	.	.	CSARSDEAFF	TGCAGTGCTAGGTCTGATGAAGCTTTCTTT
TRBV28	TRBJ2-1	TRBD2	.	CASTTRLAGGNEQFF	TGTGCCAGCACCACAAGACTAGCGGGAGGCAATGAGCAGTTCTTC
TRBV6-2/TRBV6-3	TRBJ2-7	.	few	CASTSEGRGSSSYEQYF	TGTGCCTCTACCTCGGAGGGACGAGGTTCCAGCTCCTACGAGCAGTACTTC
TRBV7-2	TRBJ2-3	TRBD2	.	CASSPFGREVADTQYF	TGTGCCAGCAGCCCTTTCGGACGGGAGGTTGCAGATACGCAGTATTTT
TRBV5-4	TRBJ2-5	TRBD1	once	CASSLGTGRFVETQYF	TGTGCCAGCAGCTTGGGGACAGGGCGATTTGTAGAGACCCAGTACTTC
TRBV7-8	TRBJ2-1	TRBD1	few	CASSLGTDNEQFF	TGTGCCAGCAGCTTGGGGACAGACAATGAGCAGTTCTTC
TRBV5-1	TRBJ2-1	TRBD2	.	CASRGWGLATRNEQFF	TGCGCCAGCAGAGGGTGGGGACTAGCGACCCGCAATGAGCAGTTCTTC
TRBV4-3	TRBJ1-2	.	.	CASSQGTENYGYTF	TGCGCCAGCAGCCAAGGGACGGAGAACTATGGCTACACCTTC
TRBV28	TRBJ2-3	TRBD1	.	CASSLRQGLPDTQYF	TGTGCCAGCAGTTTGAGACAGGGGTTGCCAGATACGCAGTATTTT
TRBV2	TRBJ2-5	TRBD2	.	CASKWRENYNEQYF	TGTGCCAGCAAGTGGCGGGAGAATTACAATGAGCAGTACTTC
TRBV29-1	TRBJ1-2	TRBD1	.	CSAFRDSGNGYTF	TGCAGCGCCTTCCGGGACAGTGGTAATGGCTACACCTTC
TRBV6-6	TRBJ2-5	.	.	CASSYGGTETQYF	TGTGCCAGCAGCTACGGGGGCACGGAGACCCAGTACTTC
TRBV3-1	TRBJ1-4	.	.	CASSQGEGTEKLFF	TGTGCCAGCAGCCAAGGGGAGGGTACTGAAAAACTGTTTTTT
TRBV12-3/TRBV12-4	TRBJ2-3	.	.	CASRWRRDTQYF	TGTGCCAGCAGATGGAGACGAGATACGCAATATTTT
TRBV6-5	TRBJ2-3	.	few	CASRGKSTQYF	TGTGCCAGCAGAGGGAAGAGTACGCAGTATTTT
TRBV20-1	TRBJ2-7	.	few	CSARVPGRSYEQYF	TGCAGTGCTAGAGTACCCGGGAGATCCTACGAGCAGTACTTC
TRBV7-2	TRBJ2-5	.	.	CASSFGPGKETQYF	TGTGCCAGCAGCTTTGGGCCAGGGAAAGAGACCCAGTACTTC
TRBV20-1	TRBJ1-1	.	few	CSARDSSGSTEAFF	TGCAGTGCTAGAGATTCGTCAGGGAGCACTGAAGCTTTCTTT
TRBV7-2	TRBJ2-1	.	few	CASSPPGQAHNEQFF	TGTGCCAGCAGTCCTCCGGGACAAGCCCACAATGAGCAGTTCTTC
TRBV3-1	TRBJ1-1	.	.	CASSQNQRSDTEAFF	TGTGCCAGCAGTCAGAATCAAAGGTCCGACACTGAAGCTTTCTTT
TRBV4-2	TRBJ2-1	.	.	CASSQEAGVYNEQFF	TGTGCCAGCAGCCAAGAGGCAGGGGTTTACAATGAGCAGTTCTTC
TRBV27	TRBJ1-2	.	few	CASSLYGIDGYTF	TGTGCCAGCAGTTTATACGGGATCGATGGCTACACCTTC
TRBV2	TRBJ1-2	TRBD1	.	CASRNRDRGEWDGYTF	TGTGCCAGCAGGAACCGGGACAGGGGAGAGTGGGATGGCTACACCTTC
TRBV4-2	TRBJ2-7	.	once	CASSPEAPSYEQYF	TGTGCCAGCAGTCCGGAGGCGCCGTCCTACGAGCAGTACTTC
TRBV27	TRBJ1-6	.	once	CASRWVLDSPLHF	TGTGCCAGCAGATGGGTCCTGGATTCACCCCTCCACTTT
TRBV7-8	TRBJ2-7	.	.	CASSLETDRVSYEQYF	TGTGCCAGCAGCTTAGAGACCGACCGGGTGTCCTACGAGCAGTACTTC
TRBV12-3/TRBV12-4	TRBJ2-7	.	.	CASSLVQGGWEQYF	TGTGCCAGCAGTTTAGTCCAGGGAGGTTGGGAGCAGTACTTC
TRBV2	TRBJ2-7	TRBD1	.	CASSASGTASYEQYF	TGTGCCAGCAGTGCGTCCGGGACAGCCTCCTACGAGCAGTACTTC
TRBV29-1	TRBJ2-7	.	.	CSGAQGQLNEQYF	TGCAGCGGCGCACAAGGGCAGCTTAACGAGCAGTACTTC